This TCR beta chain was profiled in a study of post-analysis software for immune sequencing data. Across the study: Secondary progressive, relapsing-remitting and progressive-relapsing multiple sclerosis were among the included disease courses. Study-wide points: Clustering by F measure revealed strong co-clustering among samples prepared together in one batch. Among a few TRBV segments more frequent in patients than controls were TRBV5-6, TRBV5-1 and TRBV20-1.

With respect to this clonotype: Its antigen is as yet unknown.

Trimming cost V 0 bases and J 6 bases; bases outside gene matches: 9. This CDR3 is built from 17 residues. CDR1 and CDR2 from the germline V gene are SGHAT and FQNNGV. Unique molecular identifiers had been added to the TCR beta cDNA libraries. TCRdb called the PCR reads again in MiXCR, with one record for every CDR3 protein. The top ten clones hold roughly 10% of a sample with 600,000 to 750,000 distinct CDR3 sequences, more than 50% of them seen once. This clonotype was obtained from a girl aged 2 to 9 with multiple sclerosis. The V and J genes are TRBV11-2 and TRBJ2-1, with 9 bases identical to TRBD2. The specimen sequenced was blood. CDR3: CASSLDRSLAGRNEQFF. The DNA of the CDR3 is TGTGCCAGCAGCTTAGATCGGTCACTAGCGGGCCGCAATGAGCAGTTCTTC. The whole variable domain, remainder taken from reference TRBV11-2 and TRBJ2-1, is EAGVAQSPRYKIIEKRQSVAFWCNPISGHATLYWYQQILGQGPKLLIQFQNNGVVDDSQLPKDRFSAERLKGVDSTLKIQPAKLEDSAVYLCASSLDRSLAGRNEQFFGPGTRLTVL.